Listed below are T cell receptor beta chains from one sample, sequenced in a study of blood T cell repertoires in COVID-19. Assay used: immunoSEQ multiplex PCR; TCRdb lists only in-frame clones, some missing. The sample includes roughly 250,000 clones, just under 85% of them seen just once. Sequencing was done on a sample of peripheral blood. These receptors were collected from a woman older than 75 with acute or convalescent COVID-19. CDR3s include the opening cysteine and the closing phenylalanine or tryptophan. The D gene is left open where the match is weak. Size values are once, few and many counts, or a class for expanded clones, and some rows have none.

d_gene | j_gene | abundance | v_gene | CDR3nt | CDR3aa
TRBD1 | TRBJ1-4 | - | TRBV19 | TGTGCCAGTAGGGACAGGGGGCTTTCAGAAAAACTGTTTTTT | CASRDRGLSEKLFF
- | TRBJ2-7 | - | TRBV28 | TGTGCCAGCAGCACCCGACTGGGCGAGCAGTACTTC | CASSTRLGEQYF
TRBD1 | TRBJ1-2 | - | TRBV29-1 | TGCAGCGTTGGGGGGGCCCGACAGGGAGAGGTGACTGGCTACACCTTC | CSVGGARQGEVTGYTF
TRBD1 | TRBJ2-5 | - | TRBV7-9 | TGTGCCAGCAGCCCAACCCGCAGGGGGCGGCAAGAGACCCAGTACTTC | CASSPTRRGRQETQYF
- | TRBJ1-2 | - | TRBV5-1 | TGCGCCAGCAGCGCGGACAGTTCCTATGGCTACACCTTC | CASSADSSYGYTF
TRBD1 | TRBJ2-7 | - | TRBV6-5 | TGTGCCAGCATCCCCGGGACAGGAGCCTACGAGCAGTACTTC | CASIPGTGAYEQYF
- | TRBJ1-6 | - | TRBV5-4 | TGTGCCAGCAGCTTGTGGGCAAGCAATTCACCCCTCCACTTT | CASSLWASNSPLHF
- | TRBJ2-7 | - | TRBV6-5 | TGTGCCAGCAGCCGGGACTTTCTTTACGAGCAGTACTTC | CASSRDFLYEQYF
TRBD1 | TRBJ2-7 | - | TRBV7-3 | TGTGCCAGCAGCCCGCGTGGGACAGGAACCTACGAGCAGTACTTC | CASSPRGTGTYEQYF
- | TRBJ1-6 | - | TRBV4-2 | TGTGCCAGCAGCCAGTCCGCAGGGGAAAATTCACCCCTCCACTTT | CASSQSAGENSPLHF
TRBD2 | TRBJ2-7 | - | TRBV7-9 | TGTGCCAGCAGCTCCACAGGCGGGGGCGAGCAGTACTTC | CASSSTGGGEQYF
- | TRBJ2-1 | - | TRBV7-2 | TGTGCCAGCAGCTTAGTAGGGACTGCATACAATGAGCAGTTCTTC | CASSLVGTAYNEQFF
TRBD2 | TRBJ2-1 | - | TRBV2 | TGTGCCAGCAGACGCACTAGCGGGAAGAACAATGAGCAGTTCTTC | CASRRTSGKNNEQFF
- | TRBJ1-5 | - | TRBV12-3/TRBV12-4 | TGTGCCAGCAGTTTTGGAGATAATCAGCCCCAGCATTTT | CASSFGDNQPQHF
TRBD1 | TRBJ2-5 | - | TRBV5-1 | TGCGCCAGCAGCTTGTCGTCGACAGGGGCGCAAGAGACCCAGTACTTC | CASSLSSTGAQETQYF
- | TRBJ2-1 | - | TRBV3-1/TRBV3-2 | TGTGCCAGCAGCCAAGGCCTAGGAGGTCCGCGGTTCTTC | CASSQGLGGPRFF
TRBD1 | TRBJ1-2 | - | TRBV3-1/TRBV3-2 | TGTGCCAGCAGCCAGCGACAGGGATTTGGCTATGGCTACACCTTC | CASSQRQGFGYGYTF
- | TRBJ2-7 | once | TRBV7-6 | TGTGCCAGCAGCGCCCTGGGGCAGACTTACGAGCAGTACTTC | CASSALGQTYEQYF
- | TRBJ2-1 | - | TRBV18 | TGTGCCAGCTCACCACGAGGGAGCTCCTACAATGAGCAGTTCTTC | CASSPRGSSYNEQFF
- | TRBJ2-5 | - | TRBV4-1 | TGCGCCAGCAGCCCCAACCCTGGTAGTTCGGGGGAGACCCAGTACTTC | CASSPNPGSSGETQYF